Presented here are 21 T cell receptor beta chains from one specimen sequenced in a study of cytomegalovirus exposure and HLA in healthy donors. 13 Jbeta primers and 60 Vbeta primers were used for the PCR. The data were produced by immunoSEQ multiplex PCR, yet TCRdb's version contains in-frame clones alone and is incomplete. The sample holds under 95,000 clones; 75% are singletons and the top ten take 2% to 2.5%. Sequenced: PBMCs. These receptors were obtained from a middle-aged man in good health and CMV-seronegative.

The chain joins TRBV29-1 to TRBJ2-7; TRBD2 agrees at 10 bases. Germline CDR1 and CDR2: SQVTM and ANQGSEA. V was pared by 6 bases and J by 0 bases, with 26 bases of the junction left unmatched. This CDR3 is built from 21 residues. CDR3 DNA sequence: TGCAGCGTGAGGGGGGCGTATACCGGGACTAGCGTCCCTTCGTTCTCCTACGAGCAGTACTTC. This gives the protein CSVRGAYTGTSVPSFSYEQYF.

A few counts support this clone. Here the CDR3 DNA reads TGCGCCAGCAGCTTCCGGGACACGAACACTGAAGCTTTCTTT. Protein product: CASSFRDTNTEAFF. This chain joins TRBV5-1 and TRBJ1-1; the D gene is possibly TRBD1 (6 bases). Trimming pared 2 bases from V and 1 base from J, leaving 9 bases between. The CDR3 has 14 amino acids. In germline, CDR1 is SGHRS, CDR2 YFSETQ. The whole variable domain, filled in from reference TRBV5-1 and TRBJ1-1, reads KAGVTQTPRYLIKTRGQQVTLSCSPISGHRSVSWYQQTPGQGLQFLFEYFSETQRNKGNFPGRFSGRQFSNSRSEMNVSTLELGDSALYLCASSFRDTNTEAFFGQGTRLTVV.

V gene TRBV28 combines with J gene TRBJ2-7; a weak D match, TRBD1 (6 bases). CDR3 length equals 14 residues. V lost 7 bases to trimming and J lost 7 bases, with 20 bases between them. The germline gives CDR1 MDHEN, CDR2 SYDVKM. CDR3 bases: TGTGCCAGCACCGGCCCGGACAGAGTCATGGAGCAGTACTTC. Its translation: CASTGPDRVMEQYF.

The V and J genes are TRBV20-1 and TRBJ2-7; D is unresolved. The CDR3 totals 11 residues. Germline CDR1 is DFQATT and CDR2 is SNEGSKA (reference sequence). V lost 7 bases and J 6 bases, leaving 13 bases between the germline ends. As DNA, the CDR3 is TGCAGTGTTAGCTTCGGAGCCGAGCAGTACTTC. Encoded protein: CSVSFGAEQYF.

V usage is TRBV27 and J usage is TRBJ1-4; 9 bases match TRBD1. V trimming: 4 bases; J trimming: 6 bases; junction bases outside the gene matches: 6. CDR1 and CDR2 (germline): MNHEY, SMNVEV (reference sequence). The CDR3 has 15 amino acids. In DNA, the CDR3 is TGTGCCAGCAGTTCACAGGGGGCATCTGATGAAAAACTGTTTTTT. Its translation is CASSSQGASDEKLFF.

This chain uses TRBV5-1 with TRBJ2-3, with TRBD2 matching 8 bases. The length of the CDR3 is 17 residues. Trimming cost V 1 base and J 5 bases; bases outside gene matches: 12. Germline-derived CDR1 and CDR2 are SGHRS and YFSETQ. The CDR3 nucleotides read TGCGCCAGCAGCTTGTTAGGAGCGGGACTAGTACAAGATACGCAGTATTTT. This encodes CASSLLGAGLVQDTQYF.

The chain's CDR3 is CASSLPDRGYEQYF. CDR3 DNA: TGTGCCAGCAGCTTACCTGACAGGGGCTACGAGCAGTACTTC. The J gene is TRBJ2-7, the V gene TRBV7-9; the match to TRBD1 covers 8 bases. This CDR3 comprises 14 residues. Looked up from germline, CDR1 is SEHNR and CDR2 is FQNEAQ (reference sequence). V lost 2 bases and J lost 3; bases outside the gene matches: 3.

This clone appeared a single time. The gene calls are TRBV6-6 and TRBJ2-7; TRBD2 aligns across 14 bases. The V gene end was trimmed by 5 bases and the J gene end by 4 bases; junction bases not matched to a gene: 4. CDR3 length equals 15 residues. Germline V lookup: CDR1 MNHNY, CDR2 SVGAGI (reference sequence). The CDR3 reads CASSRGTSGSYEQYF. As DNA, the CDR3 is TGTGCCAGCAGTAGAGGGACTAGCGGGAGTTACGAGCAGTACTTC.

This rearrangement joins TRBV7-3 to TRBJ1-5; D is perhaps TRBD1 (5 bases). With 4 bases removed from V and 5 bases from J, the gap between germline ends came to 9 bases. Germline values: CDR1 SGHTA, CDR2 FQGTGA. The CDR3 spans 13 residues. The CDR3 loop reads CASSYGGDQPQHF. CDR3 bases: TGTGCCAGCAGCTATGGGGGGGATCAGCCCCAGCATTTT.

The chain has TRBV21-1 and TRBJ1-2; the table assigns TRBD1, which was not confirmed against the DNA. TRBV21-1 is deemed a pseudogene. This CDR3 is built from 14 residues. The DNA of the CDR3 is TGTGCCAGCAGCAAAGTGGCCACAAACTATGGCTACACCTTC. This codes for CASSKVATNYGYTF.

This clone was observed once. The chain carries TRBV6-5 and TRBJ1-2; 7 positions match TRBD1. Germline CDR1 reads MNHEY; CDR2 reads SVGAGI. The CDR3 length is 12 residues. J was trimmed by 7 bases and V by 5 bases; bases with no gene match: 4. CDR3 loop: CASSDRVSGYTF. CDR3 in DNA: TGTGCCAGCAGTGACAGGGTTTCTGGCTACACCTTC.

This clone appeared a single time. The genes are TRBV27 and TRBJ1-1; 9 nucleotides align to TRBD1. The CDR3 totals 14 residues. Germline V CDR1 and CDR2: MNHEY, SMNVEV (reference sequence). V lost 7 bases to trimming and J lost 4 bases; unmatched junction nucleotides: 7. DNA of the CDR3: TGTGCCAGCACGGCCGGGACAGGGCTCACTGAAGCTTTCTTT. Its protein is CASTAGTGLTEAFF.

The chain carries TRBV5-1 and TRBJ2-5; 11 bases align to TRBD2. This CDR3 has 16 amino acids. Unmatched junction bases numbered 5, after V lost 0 bases and J lost 4 bases. In germline, CDR1 is SGHRS, CDR2 YFSETQ. CDR3 coding DNA: TGCGCCAGCAGCTTGGAGGGTAGCGGGAGGGGAGAGACCCAGTACTTC. Translated, it gives CASSLEGSGRGETQYF.

V gene TRBV9 combines with J gene TRBJ2-7, with 8 bases matching TRBD2. Germline V lookup: CDR1 SGDLS, CDR2 YYNGEE. The CDR3 covers 15 residues. After removal of 0 bases from V and 2 bases from J, the junction contained 4 bases not matched to a gene. CDR3 bases: TGTGCCAGCAGCGTAGCTTCGGGGGGGGCCTACGAGCAGTACTTC. Its protein is CASSVASGGAYEQYF. Combining the CDR3 with reference TRBV9 and TRBJ2-7 gives the whole variable domain DSGVTQTPKHLITATGQRVTLRCSPRSGDLSVYWYQQSLDQGLQFLIQYYNGEERAKGNILERFSAQQFPDLHSELNLSSLELGDSALYFCASSVASGGAYEQYFGPGTRLTVT.

This clone is a singleton in its sample. CDR3 sequence: CASSLTDSSSNQPQHF. For the CDR3, the DNA is TGTGCCAGCAGCTTAACAGACAGTTCTAGCAATCAGCCCCAGCATTTT. The rearrangement uses TRBV7-9 and TRBJ1-5; D may be TRBD1 (5 bases). The CDR3 runs 16 residues. The V gene's germline CDR1 is SEHNR and CDR2 FQNEAQ (reference sequence). Trimming shortened V by 2 bases and J by 0 bases, and 11 bases separated the two germline ends.

This chain connects TRBV28 to TRBJ2-7, with 10 bases aligning to TRBD1. V shed 6 bases and J 3 bases; nucleotides not matched to a gene: 8. CDR3 length: 15 amino acids. Germline assignment: CDR1 MDHEN and CDR2 SYDVKM. CDR3 sequence reads: CASSPGQGNDYEQYF. The CDR3 DNA is TGTGCCAGCAGCCCGGGACAGGGGAACGACTACGAGCAGTACTTC.

V gene TRBV18 combines with J gene TRBJ2-3; 8 bases fit TRBD2. The trim removed 8 bases at V and 3 bases at J, leaving 4 bases unmatched. The CDR3 has 13 residues. Looked up from germline, CDR1 is KGHSH and CDR2 is LQKENI. The CDR3 coding sequence is TGTGCCAGCCTGGCTAGCGGGACAGATACGCAGTATTTT. This gives the protein CASLASGTDTQYF.

The chain employs TRBV6-1 and TRBJ2-7; TRBD2 matches 7 bases. The CDR3 consists of 16 residues. Germline loops: CDR1 MNHNS, CDR2 SASEGT. J lost 0 bases, V lost 1 base, and 6 bases had no gene match. CDR3 residues: CASSEGLGEGSYEQYF. CDR3 coding DNA: TGTGCCAGCAGTGAAGGGTTAGGGGAGGGCTCCTACGAGCAGTACTTC.

The rearrangement joins TRBV13 to TRBJ1-1; no definite D call. Trimming pared 1 base from V and 1 base from J, leaving 4 bases between. The CDR3 runs to 13 residues. Germline assignment: CDR1 PRHDT and CDR2 FYEKMQ (reference sequence). The CDR3 loop reads CASSLERNTEAFF. Written as DNA, the CDR3 is TGTGCCAGCAGCTTAGAGAGGAACACTGAAGCTTTCTTT. The full variable domain, with the rest looked up from reference TRBV13 and TRBJ1-1, is AAGVIQSPRHLIKEKRETATLKCYPIPRHDTVYWYQQGPGQDPQFLISFYEKMQSDKGSIPDRFSAQQFSDYHSELNMSSLELGDSALYFCASSLERNTEAFFGQGTRLTVV.

The table lists this clone with a few counts. J is TRBJ2-3 and V is TRBV5-1; a possible D gene is TRBD2 (5 bases). The CDR3 sequence is 16 residues long. Trimming left V 4 bases short and J 0 bases short, with 15 bases between. The V gene's germline CDR1 is SGHRS and CDR2 YFSETQ. CDR3 coding DNA: TGCGCCAGCAGCGAGGGCCTTGACCCTAGCACAGATACGCAGTATTTT. It yields the protein CASSEGLDPSTDTQYF.

This clone appeared once. This sequence joins TRBV7-9 and TRBJ1-1; TRBD1 might be the D (6 bases). V lost 3 bases and J 3 bases, leaving 17 bases between the germline ends. Looked up from germline, CDR1 is SEHNR and CDR2 is FQNEAQ (reference sequence). The CDR3 spans 16 residues. The chain's CDR3 is CASSLFPGVVDTEAFF. CDR3 in DNA: TGTGCCAGCAGCTTGTTCCCAGGGGTCGTGGACACTGAAGCTTTCTTT.